A selection of T cell receptor beta chains follows, all from one sample in a study of blood T cell repertoires in COVID-19. Libraries were prepared by immunoSEQ multiplex PCR; TCRdb keeps only in-frame clonotypes and omits some of them. The table records just under 55,000 clones, around 83% of them present only once. Input material: peripheral blood. Receptor source: a woman aged 55-75 years with acute or convalescent COVID-19. The CDR3 runs from the conserved cysteine through the conserved F or W. Fields, in order: V gene, D gene, clone size, CDR3 length, J gene, CDR3 protein, CDR3 DNA. The D gene is left open where the match is weak. For some rows the clone size is stated as once, few or many, or as a class when expanded; others skip it.

>TRBV7-2|TRBD1|-|15|TRBJ1-6
CASSLAGTVYSPLHF
TGTGCCAGCAGCTTAGCGGGGACAGTTTATTCACCCCTCCACTTT
>TRBV18|TRBD1|-|16|TRBJ1-5
CASSPATGGSNQPQHF
TGTGCCAGCTCACCAGCCACAGGGGGAAGCAATCAGCCCCAGCATTTT
>TRBV7-3|TRBD2|-|16|TRBJ2-1
CASSPTRLAGSNEQFF
TGTGCCAGCAGCCCGACTCGACTAGCGGGAAGCAATGAGCAGTTCTTC
>TRBV29-1|-|-|15|TRBJ2-1
CSVEGHLSSYNEQFF
TGCAGCGTTGAAGGACACCTGAGCTCCTACAATGAGCAGTTCTTC
>TRBV30|TRBD1|-|12|TRBJ1-5
CAWGQGFQPQHF
TGTGCCTGGGGACAGGGGTTTCAGCCCCAGCATTTT
>TRBV7-8|TRBD1|few|16|TRBJ2-2
CASSFRDRVPTGELFF
TGTGCCAGCAGCTTCCGGGACAGGGTCCCCACCGGGGAGCTGTTTTTT
>TRBV30|-|-|15|TRBJ1-6
CAWSTRSRRNSPLHF
TGTGCCTGGAGTACCCGTAGTCGGAGAAATTCACCCCTCCACTTT
>TRBV28|-|-|16|TRBJ1-1
CASSSPRGHSPTEAFF
TGTGCCAGCAGTTCCCCCCGCGGGCATTCTCCCACTGAAGCTTTCTTT
>TRBV30|TRBD1|-|15|TRBJ1-1
CAWSETGGLNTEAFF
TGTGCCTGGAGCGAGACAGGGGGTTTGAACACTGAAGCTTTCTTT
>TRBV13|TRBD2|-|15|TRBJ2-1
CASSSRAGGFHEQFF
TGTGCCAGCAGCTCCCGGGCGGGAGGGTTCCATGAGCAGTTCTTC